Each of the 20 T cell receptor beta chains below was sequenced from the same sample in a study of shared clonotypes between healthy human individuals. Sequencing used immunoSEQ multiplex PCR; TCRdb keeps in-frame clones, though not all of them. The repertoire holds about 1 million clones, with more than 75% as singletons. Sequencing was done on a sample of memory CD4+ T cells from PBMCs. Subset indicated: CD45RA-negative fraction. The receptors come from a man aged 18 to 30 in good health. Some clones in this sample may be carry-over from other donors' samples.

This chain uses TRBV7-3 with TRBJ2-3, with unresolved D. The CDR3 consists of 16 residues. V was trimmed by 4 bases and J by 3 bases, leaving 17 bases between them. CDR1 and CDR2 (germline): SGHTA, FQGTGA. CDR3 DNA sequence: TGTGCCAGCAGCTCTTGGCGGACCCCCAGGACAGATACGCAGTATTTT. It encodes CASSSWRTPRTDTQYF.

This rearrangement joins TRBV5-1 to TRBJ2-1, with 10 bases matching TRBD1. The CDR3 covers 16 residues. V gave up 4 bases and J gave up 2 bases; unmatched junction bases: 6. CDR1 is SGHRS, CDR2 YFSETQ, per germline. The CDR3 sequence: CASSRQGQGTYNEQFF. The DNA for the CDR3 is TGCGCCAGCAGCCGACAGGGACAGGGGACCTACAATGAGCAGTTCTTC. Using reference TRBV5-1 and TRBJ2-1 for the parts outside the CDR3, the full variable domain is KAGVTQTPRYLIKTRGQQVTLSCSPISGHRSVSWYQQTPGQGLQFLFEYFSETQRNKGNFPGRFSGRQFSNSRSEMNVSTLELGDSALYLCASSRQGQGTYNEQFFGPGTRLTVL.

This clone was seen a few times. The chain has TRBV4-3 and TRBJ1-1; 8 nucleotides match TRBD1. Germline V CDR1 and CDR2: LGHNA, YSLEER. CDR3 length: 17 residues. The junction had 14 bases not matched to a gene; V was cut back by 2 bases and J by 6 bases. The CDR3 loop is CASSQFPDRDAHPEAFF. DNA of the CDR3: TGCGCCAGCAGCCAATTTCCGGACAGGGATGCCCACCCTGAAGCTTTCTTT.

In DNA, the CDR3 is TGTGCCAGCAGCTACATCCGGGACATAAGAGAAAAACTGTTTTTT. Its translation: CASSYIRDIREKLFF. V usage is TRBV7-9 and J usage is TRBJ1-4; TRBD1 is a possible D gene (6 bases). Trimming removed 4 bases at V and 8 bases at J, with 17 bases between. CDR1 and CDR2 from the germline V gene are SEHNR and FQNEAQ (reference sequence). CDR3 size: 15 residues.

The chain joins TRBV14 to TRBJ2-3; 8 nucleotides match TRBD2. CDR1 and CDR2 (germline): SGHDN, FVKESK. The ends lost 2 bases at V and 4 bases at J; junction bases unmatched: 8. The length of the CDR3 is 16 residues. As DNA, the CDR3 is TGTGCCAGCAGCCAATTCGCGGGAGGCGCCCCAGATACGCAGTATTTT. Its protein product is CASSQFAGGAPDTQYF.

This clone has just one count. The chain uses TRBV5-1 and TRBJ2-7, with D perhaps TRBD1 (6 bases). The CDR3 has 17 residues. V was clipped by 5 bases and J by 2 bases, with 23 bases between them. Germline loops: CDR1 SGHRS, CDR2 YFSETQ. The CDR3 loop is CASRRTAHLTSPYEQYF. The DNA for the CDR3 is TGCGCCAGCAGAAGGACAGCTCATTTAACTTCTCCCTACGAGCAGTACTTC.

V is TRBV6-4 and J is TRBJ2-1; 7 bases fit TRBD2. Germline trimming cut 7 bases from V and 2 bases from J; bases unmatched to any gene: 14. Germline CDR1 and CDR2: MRHNA and SNTAGT. The CDR3 contains 17 residues. The CDR3 sequence is CASNNQWEGPTYNEQFF. The CDR3 DNA is TGTGCCAGCAACAACCAGTGGGAGGGGCCCACCTACAATGAGCAGTTCTTC.

The CDR3 loop is CASSSELTGELFF. The DNA of the CDR3 is TGCGCCAGCAGCTCGGAACTCACCGGGGAGCTGTTTTTT. The chain carries TRBV5-1 and TRBJ2-2, with unresolved D. Germline V CDR1 and CDR2: SGHRS, YFSETQ. Deletions cut 3 bases from V and 4 bases from J, with 7 bases between. The CDR3 totals 13 residues.

This clone was recorded only once. The rearrangement uses TRBV7-9 and TRBJ1-4; D may be TRBD1 (5 bases). CDR1 is SEHNR, CDR2 FQNEAQ, per germline (reference sequence). CDR3 length equals 13 residues. The V gene lost 10 bases and the J gene lost 7 bases, with 16 bases spanning the gap. The CDR3: CATGGAGSEKLFF. The CDR3 bases are TGTGCCACCGGCGGGGCCGGCAGTGAAAAACTGTTTTTT.

The chain couples TRBV14 to TRBJ2-2; possible D gene TRBD1, 5 bases. Trimming left V 0 bases short and J 6 bases short, with 14 bases between. The CDR3 is 16 amino acids. The germline V gene encodes CDR1 SGHDN and CDR2 FVKESK. The CDR3 nucleotides read TGTGCCAGCAGCCAAGATCCGACAGCCCTCGCCGGGGAGCTGTTTTTT. It yields the protein CASSQDPTALAGELFF.

The chain employs TRBV28 and TRBJ1-2, with D hard to call. Between the trimmed V and J ends, which lost 6 bases and 1 base, there was a span of 9 bases. The CDR3 totals 13 residues. Germline V lookup: CDR1 MDHEN, CDR2 SYDVKM. The CDR3 nucleotides are TGTGCCAGCAGGGCCGGAATTAACTATGGCTACACCTTC. It specifies CASRAGINYGYTF.

The chain carries TRBV5-1 and TRBJ2-3; perhaps TRBD1 as D (5 bases). Germline V gene data show CDR1 as SGHRS and CDR2 as YFSETQ. CDR3 length equals 14 residues. With 4 bases removed from V and 0 bases from J, the gap between germline ends came to 9 bases. The CDR3 loop reads CASSGAPSTDTQYF. The DNA for the CDR3 is TGCGCCAGCAGCGGGGCACCAAGCACAGATACGCAGTATTTT. Supplemented by reference TRBV5-1 and TRBJ2-3, the full variable domain reads KAGVTQTPRYLIKTRGQQVTLSCSPISGHRSVSWYQQTPGQGLQFLFEYFSETQRNKGNFPGRFSGRQFSNSRSEMNVSTLELGDSALYLCASSGAPSTDTQYFGPGTRLTVL.

A note on this clone: Other DNA sequences of this sample code for an identical CDR3. The chain combines TRBV28 with TRBJ1-4; 9 nucleotides agree with TRBD1. The CDR3 is 15 amino acids. J was trimmed by 8 bases and V by 6 bases; bases with no gene match: 10. Germline CDR1 and CDR2: MDHEN and SYDVKM. CDR3 sequence: CASSPPGQGREKLFF. CDR3 nucleotide sequence: TGTGCCAGCAGCCCTCCGGGACAGGGTCGGGAAAAACTGTTTTTT. Full variable domain (remainder filled in from reference TRBV28 and TRBJ1-4): DVKVTQSSRYLVKRTGEKVFLECVQDMDHENMFWYRQDPGLGLRLIYFSYDVKMKEKGDIPEGYSVSREKKERFSLILESASTNQTSMYLCASSPPGQGREKLFFGSGTQLSVL.

V and J are TRBV6-1 and TRBJ2-4, with a weak D call TRBD2 (5 bases). Germline CDR1 is MNHNS and CDR2 is SASEGT. The V gene lost 2 bases and the J gene lost 9 bases, with 17 bases spanning the gap. This CDR3 contains 15 residues. The CDR3 region has the DNA TGTGCCAGCAGTGAATCGGACGGAGGTAGGAGCATTCAGTACTTC. This gives the protein CASSESDGGRSIQYF.

This sequence joins TRBV7-3 and TRBJ2-1; 7 bases are shared with TRBD1. CDR3 length: 15 amino acids. Germline CDR1 is SGHTA and CDR2 is FQGTGA. V was pared by 0 bases and J by 2 bases, with 1 base of the junction left unmatched. CDR3 sequence reads: CASSLTGGPYNEQFF. In nucleotides, the CDR3 is TGTGCCAGCAGCTTAACAGGGGGCCCCTACAATGAGCAGTTCTTC.

V is TRBV7-2 and J is TRBJ2-3; tentatively, D is TRBD2 (6 bases). The CDR3 covers 15 residues. Trimming shortened V by 3 bases and J by 1 base, and 11 bases separated the two germline ends. The germline V gene encodes CDR1 SGHTA and CDR2 FQGNSA. The CDR3 region has the DNA TGTGCCAGCAGCTTGTCCGAGCGGGGCACAGATACGCAGTATTTT. Amino acid sequence: CASSLSERGTDTQYF. Complete variable domain (other parts from reference TRBV7-2 and TRBJ2-3): GAGVSQSPSNKVTEKGKDVELRCDPISGHTALYWYRQSLGQGLEFLIYFQGNSAPDKSGLPSDRFSAERTGGSVSTLTIQRTQQEDSAVYLCASSLSERGTDTQYFGPGTRLTVL.

The sample holds one count of this clone. The chain couples TRBV7-2 to TRBJ2-7; tentative D call: TRBD2 (6 bases). V shed 2 bases and J shed 0 bases, with 11 bases lying between them. CDR3 length equals 15 residues. Germline V lookup: CDR1 SGHTA, CDR2 FQGNSA. CDR3 nucleotide sequence: TGTGCCAGCAGCTTATACCGGCGGGACTCCTACGAGCAGTACTTC. Its translation is CASSLYRRDSYEQYF.

This chain links TRBV5-4 with TRBJ2-7, with D tentatively TRBD1 or TRBD2 (5 bases each). CDR1 SGHNT and CDR2 YYREEE come from the germline V gene (reference sequence). The CDR3 loop spans 14 amino acids. Trimming shortened V by 4 bases and J by 3 bases, and 14 bases separated the two germline ends. The CDR3 loop is CASSPGTELYEQYF. Here the CDR3 DNA reads TGTGCCAGCAGCCCCGGGACGGAACTCTACGAGCAGTACTTC. The complete variable domain, with remaining parts taken from reference TRBV5-4 and TRBJ2-7, reads ETGVTQSPTHLIKTRGQQVTLRCSSQSGHNTVSWYQQALGQGPQFIFQYYREEENGRGNFPPRFSGLQFPNYSSELNVNALELDDSALYLCASSPGTELYEQYFGPGTRLTVT.

CDR3 nucleotide sequence: TGTGCCAGCAGTGTACAACTAGCGGGGAACACCGGGGAGCTGTTTTTT. Protein sequence: CASSVQLAGNTGELFF. V gene TRBV6-1 combines with J gene TRBJ2-2, with TRBD2 matching over 9 bases. The CDR3 loop spans 16 amino acids. The junction had 4 bases not matched to a gene; V was cut back by 4 bases and J by 1 base. Germline V gene lookup returns CDR1 MNHNS and CDR2 SASEGT.

The gene calls are TRBV25-1 and TRBJ2-3; 11 bases fit TRBD2. The CDR3 is made up of 17 amino acids. With V trimmed by 6 bases and J by 2 bases, 10 bases remained unmatched. CDR1 MGHDK and CDR2 SYGVNS come from the germline V gene. This CDR3 reads CASSPGGTSGFTDTQYF. The CDR3 coding sequence is TGTGCCAGCAGCCCCGGGGGGACTAGCGGTTTCACAGATACGCAGTATTTT.